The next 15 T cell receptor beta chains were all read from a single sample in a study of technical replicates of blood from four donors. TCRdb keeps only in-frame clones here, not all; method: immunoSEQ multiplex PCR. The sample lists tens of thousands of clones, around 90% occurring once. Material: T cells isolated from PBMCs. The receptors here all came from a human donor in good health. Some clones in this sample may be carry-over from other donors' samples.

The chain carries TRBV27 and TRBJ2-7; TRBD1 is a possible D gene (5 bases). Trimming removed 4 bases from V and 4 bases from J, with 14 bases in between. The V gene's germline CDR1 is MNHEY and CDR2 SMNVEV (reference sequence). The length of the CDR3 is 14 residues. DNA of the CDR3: TGTGCCAGCAGTTGGGGCAGGGATCAGTACGAGCAGTACTTC. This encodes CASSWGRDQYEQYF.

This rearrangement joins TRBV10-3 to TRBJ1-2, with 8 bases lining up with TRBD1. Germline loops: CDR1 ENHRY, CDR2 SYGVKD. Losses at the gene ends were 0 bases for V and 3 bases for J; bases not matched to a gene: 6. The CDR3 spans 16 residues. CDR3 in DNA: TGTGCCATCAGTGAGTCTGGAGCAGGGGGCGACTATGGCTACACCTTC. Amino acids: CAISESGAGGDYGYTF.

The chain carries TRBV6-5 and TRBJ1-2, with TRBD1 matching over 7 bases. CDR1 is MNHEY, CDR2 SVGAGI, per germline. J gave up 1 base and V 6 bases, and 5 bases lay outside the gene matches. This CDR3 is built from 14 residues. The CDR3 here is CASSPGDSNYGYTF. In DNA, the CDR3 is TGTGCCAGCAGCCCGGGGGACAGTAACTATGGCTACACCTTC.

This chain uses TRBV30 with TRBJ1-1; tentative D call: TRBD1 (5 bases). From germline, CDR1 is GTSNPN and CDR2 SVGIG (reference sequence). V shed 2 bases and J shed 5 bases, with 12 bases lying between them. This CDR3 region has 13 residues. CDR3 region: CAWSLGGMTEAFF. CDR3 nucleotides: TGTGCCTGGAGTCTGGGGGGGATGACTGAAGCTTTCTTT.

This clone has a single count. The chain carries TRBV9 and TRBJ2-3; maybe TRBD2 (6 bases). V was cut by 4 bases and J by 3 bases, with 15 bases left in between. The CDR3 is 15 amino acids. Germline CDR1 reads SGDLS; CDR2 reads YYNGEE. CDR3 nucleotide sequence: TGTGCCAGCAGCATCCTGCGGGACCCGACAGATACGCAGTATTTT. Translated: CASSILRDPTDTQYF.

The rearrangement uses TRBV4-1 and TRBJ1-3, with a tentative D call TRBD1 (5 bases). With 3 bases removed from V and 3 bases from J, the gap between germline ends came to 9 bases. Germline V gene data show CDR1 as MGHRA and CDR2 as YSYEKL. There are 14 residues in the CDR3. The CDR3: CASSHFGGGNTIYF. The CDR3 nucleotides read TGCGCCAGCAGCCATTTCGGGGGTGGAAACACCATATATTTT.

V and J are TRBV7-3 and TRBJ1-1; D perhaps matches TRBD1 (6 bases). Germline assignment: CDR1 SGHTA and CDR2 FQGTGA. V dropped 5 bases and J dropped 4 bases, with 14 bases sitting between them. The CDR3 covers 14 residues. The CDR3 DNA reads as TGTGCCAGCAGCCTACAGGGCCAGGGCACTGAAGCTTTCTTT. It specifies CASSLQGQGTEAFF.

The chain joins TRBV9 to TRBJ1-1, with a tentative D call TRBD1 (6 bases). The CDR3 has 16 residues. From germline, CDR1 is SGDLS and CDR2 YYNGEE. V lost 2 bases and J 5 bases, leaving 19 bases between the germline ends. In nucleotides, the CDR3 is TGTGCCAGCAGCGTTCACAGGGAAAAGAGCCCTACTGAAGCTTTCTTT. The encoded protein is CASSVHREKSPTEAFF.

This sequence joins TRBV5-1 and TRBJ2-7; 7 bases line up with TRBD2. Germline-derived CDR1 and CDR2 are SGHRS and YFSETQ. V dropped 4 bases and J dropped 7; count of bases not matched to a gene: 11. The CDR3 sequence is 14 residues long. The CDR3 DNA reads TGCGCCAGCAGCGTAACAATGGGGGGGTGGGAGCAGTACTTC. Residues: CASSVTMGGWEQYF.

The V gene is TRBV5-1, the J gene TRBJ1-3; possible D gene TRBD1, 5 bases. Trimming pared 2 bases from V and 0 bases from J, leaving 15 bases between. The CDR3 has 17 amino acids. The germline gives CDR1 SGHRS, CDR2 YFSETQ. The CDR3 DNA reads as TGCGCCAGCAGCTTAACAGGCCCCATGAGCTCTGGAAACACCATATATTTT. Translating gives CASSLTGPMSSGNTIYF.

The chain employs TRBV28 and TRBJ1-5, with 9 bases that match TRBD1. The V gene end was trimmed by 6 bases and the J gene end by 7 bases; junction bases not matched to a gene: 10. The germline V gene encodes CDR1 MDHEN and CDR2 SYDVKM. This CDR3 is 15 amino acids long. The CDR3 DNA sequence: TGTGCCAGCAGGACGGGACAGGGAGGAAGCCAGCCCCAGCATTTT. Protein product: CASRTGQGGSQPQHF.

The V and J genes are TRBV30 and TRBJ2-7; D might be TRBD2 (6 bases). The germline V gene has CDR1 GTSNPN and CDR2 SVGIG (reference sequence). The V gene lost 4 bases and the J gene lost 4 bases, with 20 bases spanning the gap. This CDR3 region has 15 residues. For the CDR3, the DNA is TGTGCCTGGATAAATCCACTAGCTTTCGGTTACGAGCAGTACTTC. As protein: CAWINPLAFGYEQYF.

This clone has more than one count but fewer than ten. The CDR3 DNA reads TGTGCCAGCAGCTTAGGACAGGGACTCTATGGCTACACCTTC. Its protein product is CASSLGQGLYGYTF. The chain uses TRBV11-2 and TRBJ1-2, with 7 bases identical to TRBD1. Germline CDR1 SGHAT, CDR2 FQNNGV. The V and J ends lost 1 base and 4 bases, in that order; junction bases with no gene match: 3. CDR3 size: 14 residues.

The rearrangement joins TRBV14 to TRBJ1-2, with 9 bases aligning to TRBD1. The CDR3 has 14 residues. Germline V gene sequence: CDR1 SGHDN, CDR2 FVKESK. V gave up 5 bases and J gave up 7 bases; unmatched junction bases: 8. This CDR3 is CASSAGQGPFGYTF. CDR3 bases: TGTGCCAGCAGCGCGGGACAGGGCCCGTTTGGCTACACCTTC.

CDR3 protein: CASSEHRREVNEQFF. For the CDR3, the DNA is TGTGCCAGCAGCGAACATCGGCGGGAGGTAAATGAGCAGTTCTTC. V usage is TRBV2 and J usage is TRBJ2-1; TRBD2 matches at 8 bases. J gave up 7 bases and V 6 bases, and 11 bases lay outside the gene matches. Germline CDR1 is SNHLY and CDR2 is FYNNEI. CDR3 length equals 15 residues.